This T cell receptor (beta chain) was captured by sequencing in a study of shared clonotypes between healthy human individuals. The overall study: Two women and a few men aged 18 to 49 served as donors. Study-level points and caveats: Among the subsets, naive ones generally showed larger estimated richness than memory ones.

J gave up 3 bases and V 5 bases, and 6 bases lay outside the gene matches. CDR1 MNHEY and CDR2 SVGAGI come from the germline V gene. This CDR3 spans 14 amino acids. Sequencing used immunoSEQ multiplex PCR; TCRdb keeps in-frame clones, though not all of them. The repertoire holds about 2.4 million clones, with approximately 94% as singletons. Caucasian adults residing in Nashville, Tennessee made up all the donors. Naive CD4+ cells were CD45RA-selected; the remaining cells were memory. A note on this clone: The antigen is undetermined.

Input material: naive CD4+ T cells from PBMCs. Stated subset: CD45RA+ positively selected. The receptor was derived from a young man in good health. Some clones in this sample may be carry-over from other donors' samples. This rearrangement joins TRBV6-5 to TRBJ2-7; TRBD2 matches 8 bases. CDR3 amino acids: CASSAPGLGYEQYF. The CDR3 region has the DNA TGTGCCAGCAGTGCCCCGGGACTAGGCTACGAGCAGTACTTC.